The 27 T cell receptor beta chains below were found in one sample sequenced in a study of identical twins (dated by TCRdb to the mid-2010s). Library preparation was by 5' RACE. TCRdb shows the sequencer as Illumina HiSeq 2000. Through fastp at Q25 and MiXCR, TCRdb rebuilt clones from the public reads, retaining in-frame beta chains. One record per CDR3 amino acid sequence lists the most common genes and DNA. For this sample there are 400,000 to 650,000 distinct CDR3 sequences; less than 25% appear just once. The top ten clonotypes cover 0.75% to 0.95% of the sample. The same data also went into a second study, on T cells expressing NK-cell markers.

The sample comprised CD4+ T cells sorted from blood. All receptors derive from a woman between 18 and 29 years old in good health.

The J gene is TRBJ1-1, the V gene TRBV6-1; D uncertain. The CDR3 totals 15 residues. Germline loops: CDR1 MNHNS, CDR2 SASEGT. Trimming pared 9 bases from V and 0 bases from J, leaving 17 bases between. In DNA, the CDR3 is TGTGCCAGTCGACTCGGAGCGTTTATGAACACTGAAGCTTTCTTT. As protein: CASRLGAFMNTEAFF.

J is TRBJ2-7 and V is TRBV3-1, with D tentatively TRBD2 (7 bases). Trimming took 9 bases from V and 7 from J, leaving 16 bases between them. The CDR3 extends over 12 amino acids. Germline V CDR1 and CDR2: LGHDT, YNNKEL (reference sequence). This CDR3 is CASRDGGLEQYF. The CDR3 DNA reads TGTGCCAGTCGGGACGGGGGGCTTGAGCAGTACTTC.

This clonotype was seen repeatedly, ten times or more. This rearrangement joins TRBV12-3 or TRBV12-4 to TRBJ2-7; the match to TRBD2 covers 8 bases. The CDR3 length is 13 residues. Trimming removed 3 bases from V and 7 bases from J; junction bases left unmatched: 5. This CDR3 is CASSLGTSYEQYF. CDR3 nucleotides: TGTGCCAGCAGTTTGGGGACTAGTTATGAGCAGTACTTC.

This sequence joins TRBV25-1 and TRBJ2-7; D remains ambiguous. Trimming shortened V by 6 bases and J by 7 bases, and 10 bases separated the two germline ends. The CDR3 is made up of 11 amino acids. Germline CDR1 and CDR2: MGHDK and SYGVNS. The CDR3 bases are TGTGCCAGCAGCCCTCCTCGGGAGCAGTACTTC. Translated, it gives CASSPPREQYF.

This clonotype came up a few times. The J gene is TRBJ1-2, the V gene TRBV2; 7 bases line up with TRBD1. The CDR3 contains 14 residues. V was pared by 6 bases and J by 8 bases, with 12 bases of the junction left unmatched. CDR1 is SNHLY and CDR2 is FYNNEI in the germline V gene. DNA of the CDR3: TGTGCCAGCAGCGTTATTCAGACAGGGTTAGGCTACACCTTC. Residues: CASSVIQTGLGYTF.

The DNA of the CDR3 is TGCGCCAGCGGACAGGGGGCGCGGGAGACCCAGTACTTC. It is translated as CASGQGARETQYF. The chain couples TRBV5-1 to TRBJ2-5; 11 positions match TRBD1. This CDR3 has 13 amino acids. Trimming cost V 7 bases and J 5 bases; bases outside gene matches: 4. Germline lookup yields CDR1 SGHRS and CDR2 YFSETQ.

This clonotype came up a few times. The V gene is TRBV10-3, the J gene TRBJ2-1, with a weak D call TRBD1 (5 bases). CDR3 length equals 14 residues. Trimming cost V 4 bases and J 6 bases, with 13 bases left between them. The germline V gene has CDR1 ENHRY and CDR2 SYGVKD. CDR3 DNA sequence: TGTGCCATCAGTGGGACAACAGGCCTCAATGAGCAGTTCTTC. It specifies CAISGTTGLNEQFF.

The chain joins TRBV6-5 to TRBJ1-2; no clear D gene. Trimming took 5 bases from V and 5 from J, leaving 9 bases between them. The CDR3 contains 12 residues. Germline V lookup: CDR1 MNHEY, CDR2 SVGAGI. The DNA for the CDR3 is TGTGCCAGCAGTAAGGAGCGATATGGCTACACCTTC. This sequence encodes CASSKERYGYTF.

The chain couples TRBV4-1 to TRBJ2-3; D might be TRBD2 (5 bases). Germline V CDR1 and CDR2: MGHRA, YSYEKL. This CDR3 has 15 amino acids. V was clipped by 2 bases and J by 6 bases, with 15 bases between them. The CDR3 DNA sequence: TGCGCCAGCAGCCAAACAGCGGCCTGGAGGGATACGCAGTATTTT. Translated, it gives CASSQTAAWRDTQYF.

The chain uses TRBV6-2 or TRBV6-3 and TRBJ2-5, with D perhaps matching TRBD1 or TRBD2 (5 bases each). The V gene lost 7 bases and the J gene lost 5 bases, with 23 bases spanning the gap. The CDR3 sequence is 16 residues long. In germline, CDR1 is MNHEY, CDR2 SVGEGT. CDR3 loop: CASTNLPGTGRETQYF. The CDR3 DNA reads TGTGCCAGCACCAATTTGCCCGGGACGGGCCGGGAGACCCAGTACTTC.

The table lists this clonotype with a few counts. The DNA for the CDR3 is TGTGCCAGCACCCACGGCGGGAGATCATATGAGCAGTTCTTC. Its translation is CASTHGGRSYEQFF. The V and J genes are TRBV5-5 and TRBJ2-1, with TRBD2 matching 7 bases. The germline V gene has CDR1 SGHKS and CDR2 YYEKEE (reference sequence). The V and J ends lost 6 bases and 8 bases, in that order; junction bases with no gene match: 11. There are 14 residues in the CDR3.

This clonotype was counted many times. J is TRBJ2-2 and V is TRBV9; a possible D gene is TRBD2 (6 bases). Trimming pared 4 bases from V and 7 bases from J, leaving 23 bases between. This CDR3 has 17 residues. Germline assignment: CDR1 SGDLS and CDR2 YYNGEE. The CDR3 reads CASSTGRGVHRYGELFF. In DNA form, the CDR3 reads TGTGCCAGCAGCACCGGGCGCGGGGTGCATAGATACGGGGAGCTGTTTTTT.

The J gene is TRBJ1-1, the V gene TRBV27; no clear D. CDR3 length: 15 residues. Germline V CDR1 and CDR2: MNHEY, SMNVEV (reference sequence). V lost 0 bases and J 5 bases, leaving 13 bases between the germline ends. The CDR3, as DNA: TGTGCCAGCAGTTTATCCCCAGGTGGGAGGACTGAAGCTTTCTTT. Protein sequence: CASSLSPGGRTEAFF.

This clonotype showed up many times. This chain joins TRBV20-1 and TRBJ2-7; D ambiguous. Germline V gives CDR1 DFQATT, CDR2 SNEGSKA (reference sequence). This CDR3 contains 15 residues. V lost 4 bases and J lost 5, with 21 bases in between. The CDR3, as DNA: TGCAGTGCTAAAGATCCGGGTCGGGCCTCTCACGAGCAGTACTTC. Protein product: CSAKDPGRASHEQYF.

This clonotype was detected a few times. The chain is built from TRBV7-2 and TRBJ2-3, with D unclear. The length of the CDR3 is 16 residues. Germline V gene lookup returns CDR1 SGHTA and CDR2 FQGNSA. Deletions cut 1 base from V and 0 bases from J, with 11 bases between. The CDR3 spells CASSLVSRSSTDTQYF. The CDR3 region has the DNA TGTGCCAGCAGCTTAGTAAGCCGATCTAGCACAGATACGCAGTATTTT.

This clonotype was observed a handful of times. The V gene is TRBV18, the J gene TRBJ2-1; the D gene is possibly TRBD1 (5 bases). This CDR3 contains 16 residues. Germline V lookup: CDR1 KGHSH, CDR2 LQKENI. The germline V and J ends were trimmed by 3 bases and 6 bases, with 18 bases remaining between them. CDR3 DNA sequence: TGTGCCAGCTCACCCTCATCACTGGGGCACCCCAATGAGCAGTTCTTC. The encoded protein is CASSPSSLGHPNEQFF. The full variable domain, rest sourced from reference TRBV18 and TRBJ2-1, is NAGVMQNPRHLVRRRGQEARLRCSPMKGHSHVYWYRQLPEEGLKFMVYLQKENIIDESGMPKERFSAEFPKEGPSILRIQQVVRGDSAAYFCASSPSSLGHPNEQFFGPGTRLTVL.

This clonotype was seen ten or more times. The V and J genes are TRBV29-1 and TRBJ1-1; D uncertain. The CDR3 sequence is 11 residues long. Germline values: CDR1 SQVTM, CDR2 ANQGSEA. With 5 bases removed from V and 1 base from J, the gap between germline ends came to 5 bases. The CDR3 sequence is CSVTRNTEAFF. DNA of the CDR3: TGCAGCGTTACCCGGAACACTGAAGCTTTCTTT.

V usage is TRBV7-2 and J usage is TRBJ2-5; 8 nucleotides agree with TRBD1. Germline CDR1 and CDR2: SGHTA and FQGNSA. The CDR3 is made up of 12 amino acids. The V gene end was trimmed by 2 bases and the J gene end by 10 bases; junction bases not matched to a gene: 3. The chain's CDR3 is CASSLTGGSQYF. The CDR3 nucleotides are TGTGCCAGCAGCTTAACAGGGGGGAGCCAGTACTTC.

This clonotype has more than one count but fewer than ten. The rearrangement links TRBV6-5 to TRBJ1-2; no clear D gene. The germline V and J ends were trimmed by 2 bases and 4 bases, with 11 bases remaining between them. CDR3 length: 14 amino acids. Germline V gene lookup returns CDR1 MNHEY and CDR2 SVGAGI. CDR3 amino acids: CASSYTQELYGYTF. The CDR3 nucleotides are TGTGCCAGCAGTTACACCCAGGAACTCTATGGCTACACCTTC.

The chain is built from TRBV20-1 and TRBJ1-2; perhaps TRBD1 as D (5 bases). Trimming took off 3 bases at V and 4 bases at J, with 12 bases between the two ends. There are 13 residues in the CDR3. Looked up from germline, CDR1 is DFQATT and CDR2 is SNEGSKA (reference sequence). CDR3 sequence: CSASGGAGYGYTF. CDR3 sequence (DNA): TGCAGTGCTAGTGGCGGGGCAGGCTATGGCTACACCTTC.

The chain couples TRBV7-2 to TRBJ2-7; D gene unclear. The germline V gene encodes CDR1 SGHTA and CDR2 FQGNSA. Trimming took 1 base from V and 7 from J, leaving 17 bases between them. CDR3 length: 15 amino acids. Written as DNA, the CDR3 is TGTGCCAGCAGCTTAGATTCGCTAGGTCCTCGGGAGCAGTACTTC. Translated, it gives CASSLDSLGPREQYF. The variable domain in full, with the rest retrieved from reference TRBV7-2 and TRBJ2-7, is GAGVSQSPSNKVTEKGKDVELRCDPISGHTALYWYRQSLGQGLEFLIYFQGNSAPDKSGLPSDRFSAERTGGSVSTLTIQRTQQEDSAVYLCASSLDSLGPREQYFGPGTRLTVT.

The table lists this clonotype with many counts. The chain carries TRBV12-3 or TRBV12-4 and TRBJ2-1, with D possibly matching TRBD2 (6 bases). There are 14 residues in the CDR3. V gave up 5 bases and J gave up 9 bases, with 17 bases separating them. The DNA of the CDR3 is TGTGCCAGCAGTCCGTCCGGGGGTATTCGTGAGCAGTTCTTC. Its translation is CASSPSGGIREQFF.

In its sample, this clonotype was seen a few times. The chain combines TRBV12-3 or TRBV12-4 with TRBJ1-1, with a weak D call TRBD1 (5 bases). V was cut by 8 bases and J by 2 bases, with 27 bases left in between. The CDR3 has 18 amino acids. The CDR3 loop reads CASGIPGLSWGSNTEAFF. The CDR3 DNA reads TGTGCCAGCGGGATCCCGGGACTCTCCTGGGGTTCAAACACTGAAGCTTTCTTT.

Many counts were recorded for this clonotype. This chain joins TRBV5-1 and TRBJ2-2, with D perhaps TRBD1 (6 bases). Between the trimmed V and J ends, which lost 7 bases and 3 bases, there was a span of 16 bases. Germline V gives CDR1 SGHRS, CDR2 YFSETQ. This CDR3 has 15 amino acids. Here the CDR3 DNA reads TGCGCCAGCGCGCACCGGACAGACTACACCGGGGAGCTGTTTTTT. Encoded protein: CASAHRTDYTGELFF.

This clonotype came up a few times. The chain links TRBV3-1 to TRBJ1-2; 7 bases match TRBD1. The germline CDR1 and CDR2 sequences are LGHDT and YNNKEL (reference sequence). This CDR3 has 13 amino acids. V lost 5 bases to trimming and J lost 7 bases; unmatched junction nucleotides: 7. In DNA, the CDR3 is TGTGCCAGCAGCTTACAGGGGTCTGGTGGCTACACCTTC. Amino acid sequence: CASSLQGSGGYTF.

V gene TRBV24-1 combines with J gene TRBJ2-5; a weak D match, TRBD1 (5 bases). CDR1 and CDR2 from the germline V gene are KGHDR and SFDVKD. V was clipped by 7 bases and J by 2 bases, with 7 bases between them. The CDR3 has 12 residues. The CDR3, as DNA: TGTGCCACCAGACAGGTGCAAGAGACCCAGTACTTC. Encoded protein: CATRQVQETQYF.

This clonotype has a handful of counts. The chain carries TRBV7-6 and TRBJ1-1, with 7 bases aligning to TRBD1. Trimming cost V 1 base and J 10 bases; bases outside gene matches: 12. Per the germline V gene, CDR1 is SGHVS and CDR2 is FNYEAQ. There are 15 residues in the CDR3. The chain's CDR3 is CASSLGGRQGPRAFF. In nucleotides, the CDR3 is TGTGCCAGCAGCTTAGGGGGTCGACAGGGCCCTCGAGCTTTCTTT.